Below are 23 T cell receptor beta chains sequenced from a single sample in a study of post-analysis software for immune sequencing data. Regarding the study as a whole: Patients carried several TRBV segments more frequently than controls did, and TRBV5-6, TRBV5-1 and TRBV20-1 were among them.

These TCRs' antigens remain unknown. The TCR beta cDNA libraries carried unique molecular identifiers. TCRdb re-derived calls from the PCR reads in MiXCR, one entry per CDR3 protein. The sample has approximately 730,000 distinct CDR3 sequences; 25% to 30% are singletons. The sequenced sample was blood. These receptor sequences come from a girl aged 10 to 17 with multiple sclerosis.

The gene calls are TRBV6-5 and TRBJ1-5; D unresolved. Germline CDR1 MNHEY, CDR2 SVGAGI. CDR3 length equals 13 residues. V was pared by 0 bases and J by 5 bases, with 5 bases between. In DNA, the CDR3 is TGTGCCAGCAGTTACTCGAAAGATCAGCCCCAGCATTTT. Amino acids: CASSYSKDQPQHF.

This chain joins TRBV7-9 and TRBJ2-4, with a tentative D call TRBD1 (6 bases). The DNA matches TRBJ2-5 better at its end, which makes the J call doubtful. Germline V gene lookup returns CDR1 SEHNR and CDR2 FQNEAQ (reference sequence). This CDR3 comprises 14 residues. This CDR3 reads CASSQDSFAETQYF. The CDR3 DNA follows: TGTGCCAGCAGCCAGGACAGTTTTGCGGAGACCCAGTACTTC.

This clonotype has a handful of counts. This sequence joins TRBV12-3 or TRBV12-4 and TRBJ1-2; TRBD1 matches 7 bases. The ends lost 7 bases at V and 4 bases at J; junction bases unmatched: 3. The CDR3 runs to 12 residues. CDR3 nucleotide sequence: TGTGCCAGCACTCACAGGGGCTATGGCTACACCTTC. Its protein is CASTHRGYGYTF.

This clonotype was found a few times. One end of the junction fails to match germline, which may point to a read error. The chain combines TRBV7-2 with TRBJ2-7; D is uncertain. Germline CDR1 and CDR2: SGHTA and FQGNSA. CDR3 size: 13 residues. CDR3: CASSLVSPDDQYF. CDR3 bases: TGTGCCAGCAGCTTAGTATCACCGGACGACCAGTACTTC.

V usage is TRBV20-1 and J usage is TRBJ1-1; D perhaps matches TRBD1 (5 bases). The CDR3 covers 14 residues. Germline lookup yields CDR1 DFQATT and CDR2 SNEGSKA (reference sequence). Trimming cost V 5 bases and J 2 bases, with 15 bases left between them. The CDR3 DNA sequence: TGCAGTGCTGAACCGGGACGTCTTAACACTGAAGCTTTCTTT. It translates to CSAEPGRLNTEAFF.

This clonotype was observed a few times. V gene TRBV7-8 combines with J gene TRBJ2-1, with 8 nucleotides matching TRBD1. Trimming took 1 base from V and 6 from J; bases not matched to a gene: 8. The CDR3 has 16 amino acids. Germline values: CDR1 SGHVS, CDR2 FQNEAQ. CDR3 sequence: CASSLVRTGTSNEQFF. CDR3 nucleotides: TGTGCCAGCAGCTTAGTCCGGACAGGGACTTCCAATGAGCAGTTCTTC.

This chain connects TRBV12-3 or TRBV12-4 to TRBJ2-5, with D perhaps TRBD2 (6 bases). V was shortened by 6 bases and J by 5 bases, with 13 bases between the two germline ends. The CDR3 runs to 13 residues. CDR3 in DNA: TGTGCCAGCAGACGGAGGGCCGCGGAGACCCAGTACTTC. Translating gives CASRRRAAETQYF.

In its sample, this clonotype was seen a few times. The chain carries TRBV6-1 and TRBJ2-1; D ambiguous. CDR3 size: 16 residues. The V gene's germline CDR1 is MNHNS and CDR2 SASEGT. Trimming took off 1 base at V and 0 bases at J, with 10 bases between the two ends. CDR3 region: CASSEGESRSYNEQFF. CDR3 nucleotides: TGTGCCAGCAGTGAAGGGGAAAGTCGCTCCTACAATGAGCAGTTCTTC.

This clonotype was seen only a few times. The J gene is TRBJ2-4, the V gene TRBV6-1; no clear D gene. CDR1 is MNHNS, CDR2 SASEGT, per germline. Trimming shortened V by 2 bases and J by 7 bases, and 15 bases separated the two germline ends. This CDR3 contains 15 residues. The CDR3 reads CASSEFLGVGNIQYF. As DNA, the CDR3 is TGTGCCAGCAGTGAATTTCTGGGTGTTGGGAACATTCAGTACTTC.

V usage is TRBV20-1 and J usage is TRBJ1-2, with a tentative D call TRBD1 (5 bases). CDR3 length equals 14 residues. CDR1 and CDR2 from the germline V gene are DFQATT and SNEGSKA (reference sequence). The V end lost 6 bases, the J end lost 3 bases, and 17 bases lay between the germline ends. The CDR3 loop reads CSAPFGDSYYGYTF. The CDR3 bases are TGCAGTGCGCCGTTCGGGGACTCATACTATGGCTACACCTTC.

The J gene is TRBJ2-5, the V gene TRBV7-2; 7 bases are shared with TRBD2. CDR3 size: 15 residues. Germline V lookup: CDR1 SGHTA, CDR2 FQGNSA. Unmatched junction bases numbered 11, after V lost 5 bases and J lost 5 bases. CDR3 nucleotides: TGTGCCAGCAGCCCTCGAACGGGAGGTAGGGAGACCCAGTACTTC. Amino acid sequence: CASSPRTGGRETQYF.

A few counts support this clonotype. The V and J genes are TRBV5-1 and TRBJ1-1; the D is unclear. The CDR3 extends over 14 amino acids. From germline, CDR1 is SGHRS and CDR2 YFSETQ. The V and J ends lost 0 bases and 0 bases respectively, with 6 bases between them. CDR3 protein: CASSLEQLNTEAFF. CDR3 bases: TGCGCCAGCAGCTTGGAACAACTGAACACTGAAGCTTTCTTT.

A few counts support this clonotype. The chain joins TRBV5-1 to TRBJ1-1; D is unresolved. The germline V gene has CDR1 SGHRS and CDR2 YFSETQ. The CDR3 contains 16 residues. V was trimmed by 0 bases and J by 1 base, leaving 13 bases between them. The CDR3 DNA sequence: TGCGCCAGCAGCTTGGACTTTCAGGCGGGGAACACTGAAGCTTTCTTT. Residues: CASSLDFQAGNTEAFF. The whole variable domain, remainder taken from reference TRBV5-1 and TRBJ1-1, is KAGVTQTPRYLIKTRGQQVTLSCSPISGHRSVSWYQQTPGQGLQFLFEYFSETQRNKGNFPGRFSGRQFSNSRSEMNVSTLELGDSALYLCASSLDFQAGNTEAFFGQGTRLTVV.

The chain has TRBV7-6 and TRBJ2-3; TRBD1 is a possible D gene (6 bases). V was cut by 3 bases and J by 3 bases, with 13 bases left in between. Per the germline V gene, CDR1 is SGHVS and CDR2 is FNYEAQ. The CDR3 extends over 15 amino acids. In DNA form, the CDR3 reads TGTGCCAGCAGCTTCACCTCTACAGGGACAGATACGCAGTATTTT. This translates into CASSFTSTGTDTQYF.

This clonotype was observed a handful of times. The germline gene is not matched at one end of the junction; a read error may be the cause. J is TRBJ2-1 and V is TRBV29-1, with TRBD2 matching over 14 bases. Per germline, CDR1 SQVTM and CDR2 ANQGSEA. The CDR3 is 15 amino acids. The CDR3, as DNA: TGCAGCGTCGAAGCGACTAGCGGGAGGGCGCGTGAGCAGTTCTTC. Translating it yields CSVEATSGRAREQFF.

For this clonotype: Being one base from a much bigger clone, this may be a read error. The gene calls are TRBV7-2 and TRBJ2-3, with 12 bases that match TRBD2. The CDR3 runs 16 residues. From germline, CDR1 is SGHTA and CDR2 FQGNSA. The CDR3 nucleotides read TGTGCCAGCAGCTTTGGGCTAGCGGGGGGGGCAGATGCGCAGTATTTT. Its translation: CASSFGLAGGADAQYF. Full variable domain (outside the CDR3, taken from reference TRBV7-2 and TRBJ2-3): GAGVSQSPSNKVTEKGKDVELRCDPISGHTALYWYRQSLGQGLEFLIYFQGNSAPDKSGLPSDRFSAERTGGSVSTLTIQRTQQEDSAVYLCASSFGLAGGADAQYFGPGTRLTVL.

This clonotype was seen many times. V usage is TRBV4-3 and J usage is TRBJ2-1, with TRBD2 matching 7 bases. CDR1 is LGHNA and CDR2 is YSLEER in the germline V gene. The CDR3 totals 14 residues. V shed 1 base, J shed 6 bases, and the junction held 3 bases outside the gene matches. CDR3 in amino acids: CASSQVGGSNEQFF. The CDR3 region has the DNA TGCGCCAGCAGCCAAGTGGGAGGGAGCAATGAGCAGTTCTTC.

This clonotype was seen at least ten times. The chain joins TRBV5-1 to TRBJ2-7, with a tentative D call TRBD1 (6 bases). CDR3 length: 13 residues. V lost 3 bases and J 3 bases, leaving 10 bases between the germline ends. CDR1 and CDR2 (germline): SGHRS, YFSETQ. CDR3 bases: TGCGCCAGCAGCTCCGGACAGTACTACGAGCAGTACTTC. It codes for CASSSGQYYEQYF.

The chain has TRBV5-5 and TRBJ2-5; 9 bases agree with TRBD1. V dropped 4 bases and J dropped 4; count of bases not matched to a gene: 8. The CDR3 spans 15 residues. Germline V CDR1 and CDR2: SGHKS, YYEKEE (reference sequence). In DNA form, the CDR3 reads TGTGCCAGCAGCCGCGGACAGGGGAGTGGAGAGACCCAGTACTTC. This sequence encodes CASSRGQGSGETQYF.

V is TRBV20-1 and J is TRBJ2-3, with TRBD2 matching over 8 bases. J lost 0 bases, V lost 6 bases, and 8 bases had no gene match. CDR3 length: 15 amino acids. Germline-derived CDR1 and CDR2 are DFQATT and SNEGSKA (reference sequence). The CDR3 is CSANPSGPSTDTQYF. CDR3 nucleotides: TGCAGTGCAAACCCTAGCGGGCCCAGCACAGATACGCAGTATTTT.

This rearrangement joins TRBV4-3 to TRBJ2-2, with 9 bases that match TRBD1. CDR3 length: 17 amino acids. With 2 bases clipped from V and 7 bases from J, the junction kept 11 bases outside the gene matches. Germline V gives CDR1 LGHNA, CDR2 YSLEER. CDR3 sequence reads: CASSQHPGTGKIGELFF. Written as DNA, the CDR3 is TGCGCCAGCAGCCAACATCCCGGGACAGGGAAAATCGGGGAGCTGTTTTTT.

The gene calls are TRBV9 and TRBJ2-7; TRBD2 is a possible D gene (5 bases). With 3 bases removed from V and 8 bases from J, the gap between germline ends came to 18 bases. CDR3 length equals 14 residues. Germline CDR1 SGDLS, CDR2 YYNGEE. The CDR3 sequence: CASSGGGLHLQQYF. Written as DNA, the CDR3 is TGTGCCAGCAGCGGCGGAGGACTGCATCTCCAGCAGTACTTC.

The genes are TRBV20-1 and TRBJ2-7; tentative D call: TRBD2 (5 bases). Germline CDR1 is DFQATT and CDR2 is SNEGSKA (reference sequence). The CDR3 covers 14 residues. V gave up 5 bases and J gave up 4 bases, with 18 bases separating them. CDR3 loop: CSASTGSSRYEQYF. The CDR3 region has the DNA TGCAGTGCTTCGACGGGATCCTCGCGGTACGAGCAGTACTTC.